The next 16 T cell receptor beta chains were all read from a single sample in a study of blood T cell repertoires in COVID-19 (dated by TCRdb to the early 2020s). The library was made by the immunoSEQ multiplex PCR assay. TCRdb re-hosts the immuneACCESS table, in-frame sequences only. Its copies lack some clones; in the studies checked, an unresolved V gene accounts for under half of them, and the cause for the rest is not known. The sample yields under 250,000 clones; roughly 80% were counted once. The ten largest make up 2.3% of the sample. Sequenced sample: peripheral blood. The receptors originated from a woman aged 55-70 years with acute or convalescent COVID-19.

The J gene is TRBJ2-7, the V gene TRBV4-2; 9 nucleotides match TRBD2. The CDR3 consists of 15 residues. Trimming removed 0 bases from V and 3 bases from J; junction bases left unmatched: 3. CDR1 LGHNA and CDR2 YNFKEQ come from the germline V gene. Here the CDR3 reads CASSQDTSGYYEQYF. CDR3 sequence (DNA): TGTGCCAGCAGCCAAGATACTAGCGGGTACTACGAGCAGTACTTC.

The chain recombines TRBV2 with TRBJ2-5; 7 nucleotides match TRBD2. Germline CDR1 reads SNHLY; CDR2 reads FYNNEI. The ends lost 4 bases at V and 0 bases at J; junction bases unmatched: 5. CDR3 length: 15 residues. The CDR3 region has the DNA TGTGCCAGCAGTGGAAGTCTAGCGGACCAAGAGACCCAGTACTTC. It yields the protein CASSGSLADQETQYF.

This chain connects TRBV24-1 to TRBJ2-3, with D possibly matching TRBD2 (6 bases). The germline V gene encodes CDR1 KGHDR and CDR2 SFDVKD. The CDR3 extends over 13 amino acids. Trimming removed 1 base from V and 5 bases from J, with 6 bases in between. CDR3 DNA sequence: TGTGCCACCAGTGATTTCGGGGGAGATACGCAGTATTTT. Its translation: CATSDFGGDTQYF.

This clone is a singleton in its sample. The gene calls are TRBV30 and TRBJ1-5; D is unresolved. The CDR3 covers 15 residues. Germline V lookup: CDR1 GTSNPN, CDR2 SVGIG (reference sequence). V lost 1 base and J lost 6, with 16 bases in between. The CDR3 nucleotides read TGTGCCTGGAGTGCCCATGGCCCAAGTGGTCAGCCCCAGCATTTT. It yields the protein CAWSAHGPSGQPQHF. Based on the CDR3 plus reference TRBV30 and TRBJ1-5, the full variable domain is SQTIHQWPATLVQPVGSPLSLECTVEGTSNPNLYWYRQAAGRGLQLLFYSVGIGQISSEVPQNLSASRPQDRQFILSSKKLLLSDSGFYLCAWSAHGPSGQPQHFGDGTRLSIL.

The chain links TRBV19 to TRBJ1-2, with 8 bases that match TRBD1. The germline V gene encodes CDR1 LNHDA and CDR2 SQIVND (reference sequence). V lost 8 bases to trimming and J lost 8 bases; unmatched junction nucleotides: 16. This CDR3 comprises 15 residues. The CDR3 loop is CASEAPLGQGKGYTF. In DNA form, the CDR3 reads TGTGCCAGTGAGGCCCCCCTCGGACAGGGAAAAGGCTACACCTTC.

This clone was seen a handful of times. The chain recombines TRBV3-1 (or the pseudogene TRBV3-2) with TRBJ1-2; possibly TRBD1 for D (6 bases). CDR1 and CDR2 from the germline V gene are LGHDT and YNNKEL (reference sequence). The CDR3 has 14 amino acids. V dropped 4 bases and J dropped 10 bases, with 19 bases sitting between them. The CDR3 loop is CASSPPSGAFVYTF. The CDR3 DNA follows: TGTGCCAGCAGCCCACCGTCAGGGGCCTTCGTCTACACCTTC.

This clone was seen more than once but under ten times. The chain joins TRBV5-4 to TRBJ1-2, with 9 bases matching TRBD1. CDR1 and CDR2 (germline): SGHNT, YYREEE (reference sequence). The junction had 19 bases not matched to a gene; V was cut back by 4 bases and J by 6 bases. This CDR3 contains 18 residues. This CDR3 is CASSPQPRDRVLTNGYTF. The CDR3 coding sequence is TGTGCCAGCAGCCCACAACCCCGGGACAGGGTACTAACTAATGGCTACACCTTC. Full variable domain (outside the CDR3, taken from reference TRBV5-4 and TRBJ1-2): ETGVTQSPTHLIKTRGQQVTLRCSSQSGHNTVSWYQQALGQGPQFIFQYYREEENGRGNFPPRFSGLQFPNYSSELNVNALELDDSALYLCASSPQPRDRVLTNGYTFGSGTRLTVV.

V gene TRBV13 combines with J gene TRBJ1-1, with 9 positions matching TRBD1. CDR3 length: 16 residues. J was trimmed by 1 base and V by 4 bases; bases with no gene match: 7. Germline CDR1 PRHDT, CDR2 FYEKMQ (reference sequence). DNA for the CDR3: TGTGCCAGCAGCTCGGACAGGGGCAAGGGGAACACTGAAGCTTTCTTT. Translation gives CASSSDRGKGNTEAFF.

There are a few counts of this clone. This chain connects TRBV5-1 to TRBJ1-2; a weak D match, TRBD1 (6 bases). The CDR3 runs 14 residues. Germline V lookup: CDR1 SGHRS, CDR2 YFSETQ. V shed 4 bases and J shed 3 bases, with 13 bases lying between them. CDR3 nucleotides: TGCGCCAGCAGCCCGGGACACGGTGACTATGGCTACACCTTC. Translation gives CASSPGHGDYGYTF.

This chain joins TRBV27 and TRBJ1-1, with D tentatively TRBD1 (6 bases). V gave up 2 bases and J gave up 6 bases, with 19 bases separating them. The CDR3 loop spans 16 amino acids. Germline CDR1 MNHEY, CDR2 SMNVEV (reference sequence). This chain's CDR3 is CASSLKVTQGRAEAFF. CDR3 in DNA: TGTGCCAGCAGTTTAAAGGTTACGCAGGGGAGGGCTGAAGCTTTCTTT.

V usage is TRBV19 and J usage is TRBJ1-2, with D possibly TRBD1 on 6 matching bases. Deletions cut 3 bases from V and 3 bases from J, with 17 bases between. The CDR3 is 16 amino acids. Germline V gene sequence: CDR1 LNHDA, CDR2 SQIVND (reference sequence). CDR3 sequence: CASSISMVRGDYGYTF. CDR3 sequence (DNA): TGTGCCAGTAGTATTTCAATGGTCAGGGGTGACTATGGCTACACCTTC.

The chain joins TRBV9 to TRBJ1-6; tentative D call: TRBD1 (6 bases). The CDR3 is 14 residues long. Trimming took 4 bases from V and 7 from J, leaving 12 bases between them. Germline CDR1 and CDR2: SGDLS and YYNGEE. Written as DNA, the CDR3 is TGTGCCAGCAGCAGGGACACCGTAAATTCACCCCTCCACTTT. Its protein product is CASSRDTVNSPLHF.

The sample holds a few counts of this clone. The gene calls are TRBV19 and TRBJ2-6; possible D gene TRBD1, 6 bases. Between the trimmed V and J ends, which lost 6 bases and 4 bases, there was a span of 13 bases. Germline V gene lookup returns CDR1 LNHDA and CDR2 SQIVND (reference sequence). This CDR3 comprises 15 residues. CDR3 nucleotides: TGTGCCAGTAGGCTAACAGGGTACGGGGCCAACGTCCTGACTTTC. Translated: CASRLTGYGANVLTF. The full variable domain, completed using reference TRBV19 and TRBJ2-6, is DGGITQSPKYLFRKEGQNVTLSCEQNLNHDAMYWYRQDPGQGLRLIYYSQIVNDFQKGDIAEGYSVSREKKESFPLTVTSAQKNPTAFYLCASRLTGYGANVLTFGAGSRLTVL.

CDR3 nucleotides: TGTGCCAGCAGCGGGACAGGAGTCTATGGCTACACCTTC. Amino acids: CASSGTGVYGYTF. This rearrangement joins TRBV9 to TRBJ1-2, with TRBD1 matching over 7 bases. From germline, CDR1 is SGDLS and CDR2 YYNGEE. After removal of 3 bases from V and 4 bases from J, the junction contained 3 bases not matched to a gene. The CDR3 is 13 amino acids.

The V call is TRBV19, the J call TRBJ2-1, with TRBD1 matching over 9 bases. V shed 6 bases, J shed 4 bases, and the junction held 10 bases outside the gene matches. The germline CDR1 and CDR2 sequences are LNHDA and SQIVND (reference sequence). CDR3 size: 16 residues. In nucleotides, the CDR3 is TGTGCCAGTAGCCCCCCCATAGACAGGGGGTACAATGAGCAGTTCTTC. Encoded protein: CASSPPIDRGYNEQFF. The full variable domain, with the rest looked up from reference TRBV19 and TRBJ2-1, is DGGITQSPKYLFRKEGQNVTLSCEQNLNHDAMYWYRQDPGQGLRLIYYSQIVNDFQKGDIAEGYSVSREKKESFPLTVTSAQKNPTAFYLCASSPPIDRGYNEQFFGPGTRLTVL.

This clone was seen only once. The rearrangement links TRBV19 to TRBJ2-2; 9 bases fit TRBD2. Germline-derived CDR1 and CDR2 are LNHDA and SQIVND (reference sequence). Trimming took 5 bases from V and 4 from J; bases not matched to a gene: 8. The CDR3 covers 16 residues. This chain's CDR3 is CASSALAGYPTGELFF. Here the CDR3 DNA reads TGTGCCAGTAGTGCGCTAGCGGGGTATCCCACCGGGGAGCTGTTTTTT. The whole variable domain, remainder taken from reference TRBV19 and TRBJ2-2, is DGGITQSPKYLFRKEGQNVTLSCEQNLNHDAMYWYRQDPGQGLRLIYYSQIVNDFQKGDIAEGYSVSREKKESFPLTVTSAQKNPTAFYLCASSALAGYPTGELFFGEGSRLTVL.